Sequencing of this T cell receptor beta chain was carried out in a study of T-cell memory formation after mild COVID-19. Via MiXCR, TCRdb re-called the 5' RACE reads, giving one row per CDR3 protein. This sample has 300,000 to 350,000 distinct CDR3 sequences, with roughly an eighth found just once. The CDR3 covers 15 residues. Trimming pared 5 bases from V and 0 bases from J, leaving 12 bases between. The chain uses TRBV12-3 or TRBV12-4 and TRBJ2-3, with D possibly matching TRBD1 (5 bases). This clonotype was obtained from a man aged 18 to 29 who had mild COVID-19 (a few samples of this study predate the infection). Cell type and time point are not known. The sample consisted of PBMCs or a T cell subset sorted from them (not recorded which). The CDR3 DNA reads TGTGCCAGCAGTCCGACAGTGCTTAGCACAGATACGCAGTATTTT. Its protein is CASSPTVLSTDTQYF.